Each of the 6 T cell receptor beta chains below was sequenced from the same sample in a study of early T cells in non-severe SARS-CoV-2 infection. Using its own MiXCR run on the 5' RACE reads, TCRdb lists one record per CDR3 protein. This sample has fewer than 30,000 distinct CDR3 sequences, with nearly 4.5% found just once. The sequencing sample was made of whole blood. The receptors come from an adult who was a healthcare worker with PCR-confirmed SARS-CoV-2 infection or an uninfected control (not recorded which).

At least ten counts were recorded for this clonotype. This chain links TRBV7-2 with TRBJ2-2; maybe TRBD2 (6 bases). The CDR3 has 15 amino acids. The ends were cut back, 4 bases at V and 7 bases at J, with 16 bases in the middle. Germline V gives CDR1 SGHTA, CDR2 FQGNSA. The CDR3 nucleotides are TGTGCCAGCAGCTGGGATGGACTACGAGGCGGGGAGCTGTTTTTT. Amino acid sequence: CASSWDGLRGGELFF.

This clonotype was seen repeatedly, ten times or more. The chain links TRBV10-3 to TRBJ2-3, with D possibly being TRBD1 or TRBD2 (5 bases each). Between the trimmed V and J ends, which lost 3 bases and 0 bases, there was a span of 13 bases. The CDR3 has 16 amino acids. Germline V CDR1 and CDR2: ENHRY, SYGVKD. CDR3 region: CAISDRGKTSTDTQYF. Here the CDR3 DNA reads TGTGCCATCAGTGATCGGGGCAAGACTAGCACAGATACGCAGTATTTT.

This clonotype has at least ten counts. This sequence joins TRBV28 and TRBJ1-1; TRBD1 agrees at 7 bases. Germline-derived CDR1 and CDR2 are MDHEN and SYDVKM. V was clipped by 5 bases and J by 10 bases; unmatched bases: 4. The CDR3 runs 11 residues. The CDR3 is CASSTDRAAFF. CDR3 nucleotide sequence: TGTGCCAGCAGTACCGACAGGGCAGCTTTCTTT.

The sample holds a few counts of this clonotype. This chain links TRBV12-3 or TRBV12-4 with TRBJ2-7; D ambiguous. Trimming removed 3 bases at V and 0 bases at J, with 15 bases between. The CDR3 runs to 16 residues. The CDR3 here is CASSFRQDLSSYEQYF. CDR3 sequence (DNA): TGTGCCAGCAGTTTCCGGCAGGACCTGAGCTCCTACGAGCAGTACTTC.

This clonotype was observed at least ten times. This chain links TRBV21-1 with TRBJ1-1. TRBV21-1 is recorded as a pseudogene. The CDR3 has 12 amino acids. The CDR3 loop reads CASRQGPNEAFF. CDR3 nucleotide sequence: TGTGCCAGCCGACAGGGCCCTAACGAAGCTTTCTTT.

There are many counts of this clonotype. V gene TRBV7-2 combines with J gene TRBJ2-7; TRBD2 matches 11 bases. J was trimmed by 2 bases and V by 3 bases; bases with no gene match: 3. The CDR3 spans 15 residues. Per germline, CDR1 SGHTA and CDR2 FQGNSA. The CDR3 coding sequence is TGTGCCAGCAGCTTGGGGACTAGCGGCACCTACGAGCAGTACTTC. Protein sequence: CASSLGTSGTYEQYF.